The 15 T cell receptor beta chains below were found in one sample sequenced in a study of blood T cells in healthy people across ages. Combining a sample-barcoded 5' primer with a J-beta primer mix, a second PCR ran for 7 to 11 cycles. TCRdb ran MiXCR on the 5' RACE reads and lists one entry per CDR3 protein. The table includes 1,100,000 or so distinct CDR3 sequences, 35% to 50% detected once. The sequencing input was blood. The receptors derive from a woman aged 55-70 years in good health.

This chain joins TRBV20-1 and TRBJ1-1, with TRBD1 matching 8 bases. This CDR3 has 16 residues. V lost 0 bases, J lost 4 bases, and 10 bases stayed unmatched. CDR1 and CDR2 (germline): DFQATT, SNEGSKA (reference sequence). The CDR3: CSARDARQGRRTEAFF. In nucleotides, the CDR3 is TGCAGTGCTAGAGACGCGCGACAGGGGAGGCGCACTGAAGCTTTCTTT.

The chain recombines TRBV7-2 with TRBJ1-2; unclear D gene. Trimming took off 7 bases at V and 4 bases at J, with 10 bases between the two ends. This CDR3 region has 12 residues. The germline gives CDR1 SGHTA, CDR2 FQGNSA. CDR3 DNA sequence: TGTGCCAGCATCGAAGCTATCTATGGCTACACCTTC. It yields the protein CASIEAIYGYTF.

The genes are TRBV13 and TRBJ2-7, with D perhaps matching TRBD2 (5 bases). The CDR3 consists of 12 residues. The V gene lost 5 bases and the J gene lost 6 bases, with 11 bases spanning the gap. CDR1 and CDR2 from the germline V gene are PRHDT and FYEKMQ (reference sequence). The CDR3 coding sequence is TGTGCCAGCAGCGGCCCGGCGGGCGAGCAGTACTTC. Protein sequence: CASSGPAGEQYF.

V usage is TRBV4-2 and J usage is TRBJ2-1; tentative D call: TRBD1 (6 bases). The J call may be faulty, since TRBJ2-7 better matches the DNA end. The CDR3 consists of 16 residues. In germline, CDR1 is LGHNA, CDR2 YNFKEQ. The CDR3 sequence: CASSQVQGSSYNEQYF. For the CDR3, the DNA is TGTGCCAGCAGCCAAGTCCAGGGGAGCTCCTACAATGAGCAGTACTTC.

The chain couples TRBV9 to TRBJ1-1; tentative D call: TRBD1 (5 bases). Deletions cut 6 bases from V and 6 bases from J, with 15 bases between. The CDR3 totals 13 residues. CDR1 is SGDLS, CDR2 YYNGEE, per germline. CDR3 region: CASKGGAGAEAFF. CDR3 nucleotides: TGTGCCAGCAAGGGAGGGGCGGGGGCTGAAGCTTTCTTT.

V usage is TRBV7-2 and J usage is TRBJ2-7, with TRBD2 matching over 8 bases. V was clipped by 6 bases and J by 5 bases; unmatched bases: 15. The CDR3 covers 16 residues. Per germline, CDR1 SGHTA and CDR2 FQGNSA. The CDR3 DNA sequence: TGTGCCAGCAGATCAACGGGAGGAGCGGGAGCTAACGAGCAGTACTTC. It specifies CASRSTGGAGANEQYF.

The V gene is TRBV7-9, the J gene TRBJ2-3; D gene unclear. Trimming cost V 5 bases and J 4 bases, with 10 bases left between them. Germline CDR1 and CDR2: SEHNR and FQNEAQ (reference sequence). This CDR3 has 13 residues. The CDR3 protein is CASSVEGADTQYF. Written as DNA, the CDR3 is TGTGCCAGCAGCGTCGAAGGCGCAGATACGCAGTATTTT.

Note on this clonotype: Mismatch with germline at one junction end may stem from a read error. The gene calls are TRBV4-2 and TRBJ2-1; a weak D match, TRBD1 (5 bases). The germline gives CDR1 LGHNA, CDR2 YNFKEQ. The CDR3 spans 14 residues. The CDR3 here is CASGQDLGQHEQFF. The CDR3 nucleotides are TGTGCCAGCGGCCAAGACCTGGGGCAACATGAGCAGTTCTTC.

In this sample, this clonotype turned up a few times. The chain recombines TRBV2 with TRBJ2-3; the D is unclear. Germline values: CDR1 SNHLY, CDR2 FYNNEI. The CDR3 is 15 amino acids. V was cut by 2 bases and J by 4 bases, with 13 bases left in between. The CDR3 coding sequence is TGTGCCAGCAGTGAATCGGGCAATGGGGCAGATACGCAGTATTTT. Its translation is CASSESGNGADTQYF.

The rearrangement joins TRBV5-1 to TRBJ2-5; 12 positions match TRBD2. CDR1 is SGHRS and CDR2 is YFSETQ in the germline V gene. V trimming: 4 bases; J trimming: 5 bases; junction bases outside the gene matches: 6. The CDR3 contains 15 residues. Here the CDR3 reads CASSPGGTSGETQYF. The CDR3 DNA sequence: TGCGCCAGCAGCCCCGGCGGGACTAGCGGGGAGACCCAGTACTTC.

The genes are TRBV6-6 and TRBJ2-2; TRBD2 is a possible D gene (5 bases). V lost 5 bases, J lost 6 bases, and 10 bases lay in between. CDR1 MNHNY and CDR2 SVGAGI come from the germline V gene (reference sequence). This CDR3 is 13 amino acids long. CDR3 protein: CASSPTSPGELFF. The CDR3 DNA is TGTGCCAGCAGTCCCACTAGTCCCGGGGAGCTGTTTTTT.

Concerning this clonotype itself: Likely a read error: the CDR3 ends without its conserved phenylalanine or tryptophan. The chain recombines TRBV25-1 with TRBJ2-1, with D possibly being TRBD1 (6 bases). Trimming pared 3 bases from V and 2 bases from J, leaving 14 bases between. In germline, CDR1 is MGHDK, CDR2 SYGVNS. CDR3 size: 16 residues. The CDR3 region has the DNA TGTGCCAGCAGTGAGGGGGCGGTATCGGCCTACAATGAGCAGTTCTTA. This sequence encodes CASSEGAVSAYNEQFL.

The rearrangement uses TRBV6-6 and TRBJ2-5, with 7 bases fitting TRBD1. This CDR3 has 14 amino acids. The J segment lost 2 bases and the V segment lost 6 bases, leaving 6 bases of the junction unmatched. Per the germline V gene, CDR1 is MNHNY and CDR2 is SVGAGI (reference sequence). The CDR3 nucleotides read TGTGCCAGCAGAAGTCTGGGACAGCAAGAGACCCAGTACTTC. Its protein product is CASRSLGQQETQYF.

The J gene is TRBJ1-6, the V gene TRBV6-1; the match to TRBD1 covers 9 bases. This CDR3 is 11 amino acids long. Germline V gene lookup returns CDR1 MNHNS and CDR2 SASEGT. With 4 bases clipped from V and 16 bases from J, the junction kept 2 bases outside the gene matches. As DNA, the CDR3 is TGTGCCAGCAGTGTCGGGACAGGGCTCCACTTT. Its protein is CASSVGTGLHF.

This clonotype was detected a few times. Its ends do not fully match the called genes, so a read error is possible. V gene TRBV24-1 combines with J gene TRBJ2-2, with TRBD2 matching 7 bases. The germline gives CDR1 KGHDR, CDR2 SFDVKD. The CDR3 spans 13 residues. The CDR3 DNA reads TGTGCCACCCGTGAGGGAGGGTCCGGGGAGCTGTTTTTT. Residues: CATREGGSGELFF.